Below, 23 T cell receptor beta chains from the same sample are listed, as sequenced in a study of cytomegalovirus exposure and HLA in healthy donors. It was with 60 Vbeta and 13 Jbeta primers that the PCR ran. Some clones are missing from TCRdb's copy, which holds only in-frame ones; the method was immunoSEQ multiplex PCR. This sample has 180,000 or so clones, with over 75% found just once. The sample taken for sequencing was PBMCs. The receptors were sampled from a young woman in good health and CMV-seronegative.

This chain uses TRBV7-2 with TRBJ1-1; D gene ambiguous. CDR1 and CDR2 (germline): SGHTA, FQGNSA. There are 12 residues in the CDR3. Trimming removed 1 base from V and 6 bases from J, with 6 bases in between. In nucleotides, the CDR3 is TGTGCCAGCAGCTTAGTTCAGGCTGAAGCTTTCTTT. Protein: CASSLVQAEAFF.

The chain links TRBV6-1 to TRBJ2-7; TRBD2 matches at 7 bases. The germline V gene has CDR1 MNHNS and CDR2 SASEGT. With 1 base clipped from V and 6 bases from J, the junction kept 9 bases outside the gene matches. This CDR3 has 15 residues. The CDR3 DNA sequence: TGTGCCAGCAGTGAAGGGGCGGGGGTTGGGGGCGAGCAGTACTTC. This codes for CASSEGAGVGGEQYF.

The CDR3 here is CASGQNSPLHF. The DNA for the CDR3 is TGTGCTAGTGGTCAAAATTCACCCCTCCACTTT. V gene TRBV12-5 combines with J gene TRBJ1-6; no clear D. The ends were cut back, 5 bases at V and 7 bases at J, with 3 bases in the middle. The CDR3 runs to 11 residues. Germline V gene lookup returns CDR1 LGHNT and CDR2 FRNRAP.

The chain combines TRBV19 with TRBJ1-5; D may be TRBD1 (6 bases). The CDR3 loop spans 13 amino acids. V was pared by 7 bases and J by 3 bases, with 10 bases between. The V gene's germline CDR1 is LNHDA and CDR2 SQIVND (reference sequence). CDR3 loop: CASKDRFNQPQHF. The CDR3 bases are TGTGCCAGTAAGGACAGATTCAATCAGCCCCAGCATTTT.

This rearrangement joins TRBV5-4 to TRBJ1-2; tentative D call: TRBD1 (6 bases). This CDR3 is built from 13 residues. Looked up from germline, CDR1 is SGHNT and CDR2 is YYREEE (reference sequence). With 4 bases removed from V and 6 bases from J, the gap between germline ends came to 13 bases. The CDR3 loop is CASSHNRADGYTF. The CDR3 nucleotides are TGTGCCAGCAGCCATAACAGGGCGGATGGCTACACCTTC.

The chain joins TRBV19 to TRBJ2-7; D is uncertain. CDR1 is LNHDA, CDR2 SQIVND, per germline (reference sequence). Between the trimmed V and J ends, which lost 5 bases and 5 bases, there was a span of 13 bases. The CDR3 has 13 residues. CDR3 in amino acids: CASSDASPHEQYF. As DNA, the CDR3 is TGTGCCAGTAGTGACGCTAGTCCCCACGAGCAGTACTTC.

V is TRBV5-6 and J is TRBJ1-5, with 8 bases lining up with TRBD1. Germline trimming cut 3 bases from V and 3 bases from J; bases unmatched to any gene: 5. This CDR3 spans 15 amino acids. Germline values: CDR1 SGHDT, CDR2 YYEEEE. CDR3 bases: TGTGCCAGCAGCTATGGGACAGGAGTCAATCAGCCCCAGCATTTT. It yields the protein CASSYGTGVNQPQHF.

The chain has TRBV4-2 and TRBJ2-3; 10 bases agree with TRBD1. Germline assignment: CDR1 LGHNA and CDR2 YNFKEQ. J gave up 0 bases and V 3 bases, and 6 bases lay outside the gene matches. The CDR3 loop spans 17 amino acids. CDR3 in DNA: TGTGCCAGCAGCCAGTGGACAGGGGGTTATAGCACAGATACGCAGTATTTT. Translated: CASSQWTGGYSTDTQYF.

V usage is TRBV19 and J usage is TRBJ1-4, with 7 bases identical to TRBD1. V lost 6 bases, J lost 8 bases, and 12 bases stayed unmatched. Per germline, CDR1 LNHDA and CDR2 SQIVND (reference sequence). The CDR3 runs to 15 residues. The CDR3 region has the DNA TGTGCCAGTAGCCCAGGGGGGACCTCGGGGGAAAAACTGTTTTTT. It specifies CASSPGGTSGEKLFF.

The chain couples TRBV19 to TRBJ1-1; D perhaps matches TRBD1 (5 bases). CDR1 is LNHDA and CDR2 is SQIVND in the germline V gene (reference sequence). The V and J ends lost 3 bases and 11 bases respectively, with 10 bases between them. This CDR3 contains 11 residues. This chain's CDR3 is CASSIQGVAFF. CDR3 DNA sequence: TGTGCCAGTAGTATTCAAGGGGTGGCTTTCTTT.

V and J are TRBV5-1 and TRBJ2-2, with 12 bases matching TRBD1. This CDR3 has 20 amino acids. Germline CDR1 SGHRS, CDR2 YFSETQ. V gave up 2 bases and J gave up 2 bases; unmatched junction bases: 13. The CDR3 DNA follows: TGCGCCAGCAGCTTATACTTAGACCGGGACAGGGGGCAAAACACCGGGGAGCTGTTTTTT. Translating it yields CASSLYLDRDRGQNTGELFF. Full variable domain (outside the CDR3, taken from reference TRBV5-1 and TRBJ2-2): KAGVTQTPRYLIKTRGQQVTLSCSPISGHRSVSWYQQTPGQGLQFLFEYFSETQRNKGNFPGRFSGRQFSNSRSEMNVSTLELGDSALYLCASSLYLDRDRGQNTGELFFGEGSRLTVL.

In this sample, this clone turned up once. The chain joins TRBV2 to TRBJ1-5; TRBD1 matches at 8 bases. The CDR3 is made up of 15 amino acids. The junction had 2 bases not matched to a gene; V was cut back by 3 bases and J by 1 base. The germline V gene encodes CDR1 SNHLY and CDR2 FYNNEI. The CDR3 loop is CASSDRTGSNQPQHF. The DNA for the CDR3 is TGTGCCAGCAGTGACAGGACAGGGAGCAATCAGCCCCAGCATTTT.

This rearrangement joins TRBV27 to TRBJ2-2; 7 nucleotides match TRBD1. Trimming at V came to 2 bases and at J to 6 bases, leaving 9 bases not matched to a gene. There are 16 residues in the CDR3. The germline V gene has CDR1 MNHEY and CDR2 SMNVEV (reference sequence). Written as DNA, the CDR3 is TGTGCCAGCAGTTTAAGTAACAGGGGTTCCGCCGGGGAGCTGTTTTTT. Translating it yields CASSLSNRGSAGELFF.

The chain's CDR3 is CASSPRQGRIGNEQFF. CDR3 sequence (DNA): TGTGCCAGCAGCCCCCGACAGGGGAGGATAGGCAATGAGCAGTTCTTC. The chain has TRBV9 and TRBJ2-1, with 8 bases matching TRBD1. The germline gives CDR1 SGDLS, CDR2 YYNGEE. The CDR3 covers 16 residues. Losses at the gene ends were 4 bases for V and 6 bases for J; bases not matched to a gene: 12.

V gene TRBV9 combines with J gene TRBJ2-5; D gene uncertain. The CDR3 totals 13 residues. Germline CDR1 SGDLS, CDR2 YYNGEE. Trimming shortened V by 4 bases and J by 4 bases, and 11 bases separated the two germline ends. CDR3 protein: CASSSLGSETQYF. The DNA of the CDR3 is TGTGCCAGCAGCTCCCTCGGGTCAGAGACCCAGTACTTC.

The V and J genes are TRBV4-1 and TRBJ2-6; a possible D gene is TRBD2 (6 bases). Trimming pared 2 bases from V and 1 base from J, leaving 12 bases between. CDR1 is MGHRA, CDR2 YSYEKL, per germline. The CDR3 has 17 residues. The CDR3, as DNA: TGCGCCAGCAGCCAACCCCATGGGGGGTCTGGGGCCAACGTCCTGACTTTC. Amino acids: CASSQPHGGSGANVLTF.

The V gene is TRBV13, the J gene TRBJ1-6, with D perhaps matching TRBD1 (5 bases). Germline CDR1 and CDR2: PRHDT and FYEKMQ (reference sequence). CDR3 length equals 18 residues. Deletions cut 3 bases from V and 6 bases from J, with 21 bases between. The CDR3 DNA sequence: TGTGCCAGCAGCTTTAATCATCCCGGGCCAGGGCGTAATTCACCCCTCCACTTT. The encoded protein is CASSFNHPGPGRNSPLHF.

This clone has a single count. This chain connects TRBV9 to TRBJ2-7; D is perhaps TRBD1 (6 bases). Germline-derived CDR1 and CDR2 are SGDLS and YYNGEE. The CDR3 has 15 amino acids. Trimming removed 3 bases at V and 4 bases at J, with 17 bases between. The CDR3 loop reads CASSETGMQQYEQYF. CDR3 nucleotides: TGTGCCAGCAGCGAGACAGGAATGCAACAGTACGAGCAGTACTTC.

This sequence joins TRBV7-8 and TRBJ1-1; D possibly corresponds to TRBD1 (5 bases). CDR3 length: 16 amino acids. The V and J ends lost 1 base and 5 bases respectively, with 17 bases between them. CDR1 and CDR2 from the germline V gene are SGHVS and FQNEAQ. The chain's CDR3 is CASSLVVGVIRTEAFF. CDR3 DNA sequence: TGTGCCAGCAGCTTAGTGGTAGGGGTAATTAGGACTGAAGCTTTCTTT.

This clone has just a few counts. This sequence joins TRBV27 and TRBJ2-7, with D perhaps TRBD2 (5 bases). The CDR3 is 13 residues long. Per germline, CDR1 MNHEY and CDR2 SMNVEV (reference sequence). Between the trimmed V and J ends, which lost 7 bases and 2 bases, there was a span of 12 bases. CDR3 sequence reads: CASMREIPYEQYF. In DNA, the CDR3 is TGTGCCAGCATGAGGGAGATTCCCTACGAGCAGTACTTC.

The chain uses TRBV6-1 and TRBJ1-1; 9 bases agree with TRBD1. This CDR3 region has 15 residues. CDR1 and CDR2 from the germline V gene are MNHNS and SASEGT. J was trimmed by 1 base and V by 4 bases; bases with no gene match: 4. The CDR3 region is CASSVGQGRNTEAFF. CDR3 DNA sequence: TGTGCCAGCAGTGTTGGACAGGGGAGGAACACTGAAGCTTTCTTT.

The V and J genes are TRBV15 and TRBJ1-1; D is possibly TRBD1 (5 bases). The germline V gene has CDR1 LNHNV and CDR2 YYDKDF (reference sequence). Trimming shortened V by 0 bases and J by 8 bases, and 10 bases separated the two germline ends. This CDR3 has 13 amino acids. The DNA of the CDR3 is TGTGCCACCAGCAGAGATACATCAGGGGAAGCTTTCTTT. Protein sequence: CATSRDTSGEAFF. The full variable domain, completed using reference TRBV15 and TRBJ1-1, is DAMVIQNPRYQVTQFGKPVTLSCSQTLNHNVMYWYQQKSSQAPKLLFHYYDKDFNNEADTPDNFQSRRPNTSFCFLDIRSPGLGDTAMYLCATSRDTSGEAFFGQGTRLTVV.

The rearrangement joins TRBV2 to TRBJ1-5, with D tentatively TRBD1 (5 bases). Per the germline V gene, CDR1 is SNHLY and CDR2 is FYNNEI. This CDR3 contains 17 residues. Between the trimmed V and J ends, which lost 1 base and 1 base, there was a span of 14 bases. CDR3 loop: CASSEEMSGLSNQPQHF. As DNA, the CDR3 is TGTGCCAGCAGTGAAGAAATGTCAGGGCTGAGCAATCAGCCCCAGCATTTT.